This section outlines one TCR beta chain sequence together with its context. Its antigen is unknown. The record originates from a study of beta chain features in type 1 diabetes. Broader study findings: When Type 1 diabetes patients were examined, their TCRB CDR3s proved moderately but significantly shorter in all four CD4+ subsets. Healthy donors had naive, central memory and Treg TCRB repertoires that appeared less similar than those seen among patients.

TCRB transcripts that were expressed got sequenced, as all of the isolated RNA had been reverse transcribed. The method was immunoSEQ multiplex PCR; TCRdb's version includes in-frame clones alone and lacks a portion of them. The sample lists about 27,000 clones, 56% occurring once. The CDR3 extends over 15 amino acids. The V gene end was trimmed by 5 bases and the J gene end by 0 bases; junction bases not matched to a gene: 4. The germline V gene has CDR1 SGHRS and CDR2 YFSETQ. The source material was Tregs from blood. The chain combines TRBV5-1 with TRBJ2-2; TRBD1 matches at 7 bases. This receptor was identified in a woman aged 18-29 years with type 1 diabetes. The CDR3 loop reads CASRPGQANTGELFF. For the CDR3, the DNA is TGCGCCAGCAGACCAGGACAGGCGAACACCGGGGAGCTGTTTTTT.